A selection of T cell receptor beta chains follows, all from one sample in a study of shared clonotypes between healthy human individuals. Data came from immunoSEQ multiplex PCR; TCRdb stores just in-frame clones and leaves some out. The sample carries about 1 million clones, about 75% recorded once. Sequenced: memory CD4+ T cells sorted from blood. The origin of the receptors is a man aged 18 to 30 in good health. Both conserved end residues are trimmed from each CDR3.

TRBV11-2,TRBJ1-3,ASSGPGNTIY
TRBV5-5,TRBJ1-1,ASSPGTVTLEAF
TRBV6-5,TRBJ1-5,ASSSRTGALSQH
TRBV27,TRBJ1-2,ASSFFQGASNYGYT
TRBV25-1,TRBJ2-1,ASSDFSGRRRDEQF
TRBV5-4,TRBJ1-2,ASSRTGTYGYT
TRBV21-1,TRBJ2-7,ASSKDPGVRYEQY
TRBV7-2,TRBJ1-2,ASSSRAVGGYT
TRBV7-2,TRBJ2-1,ASSPRTSPSLNEQF
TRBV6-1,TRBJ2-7,ASSTDRPSYEQY
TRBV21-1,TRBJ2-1,ATFGGSPSYNEQF
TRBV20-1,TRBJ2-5,SARGGETQY
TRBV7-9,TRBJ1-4,ASSLGGLGRLSAEKLF
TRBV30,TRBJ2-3,AWSVGLAGGLTSTDTQY
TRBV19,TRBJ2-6,ASSPTGGSGANVLT
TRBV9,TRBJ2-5,ASNSDGGPKETQY
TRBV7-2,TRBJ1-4,ASSPDRREKLF
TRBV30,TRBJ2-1,AWGGSSYNEQF
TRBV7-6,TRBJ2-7,ASSLGTGEIYEQY
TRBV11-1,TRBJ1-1,ASSWNRAMEAF
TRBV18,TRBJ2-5,ASSLLQETQY
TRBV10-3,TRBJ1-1,AITTGTGLGTEAF
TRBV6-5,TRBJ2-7,ASSYHRDRTYEQY
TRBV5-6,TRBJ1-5,ASSVGQGNQPQH
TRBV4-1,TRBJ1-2,ASSRLLDYGYT
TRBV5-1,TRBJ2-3,ASSLPSGGLDTQY
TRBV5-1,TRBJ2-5,ASSLVAGGGETQY
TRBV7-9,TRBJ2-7,ASSLWPSYEQY
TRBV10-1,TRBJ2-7,ASAYEQY
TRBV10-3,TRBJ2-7,AISVSGPAEQY
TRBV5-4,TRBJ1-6,ASSSQGGTYNSPLH
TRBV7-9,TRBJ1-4,ASSSSGGTGEKLF
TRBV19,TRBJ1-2,ASTPGTGPYGYT
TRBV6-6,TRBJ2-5,ASTEDARKY
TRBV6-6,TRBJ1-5,ASKPGRSQPQH
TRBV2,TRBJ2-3,ASSERGGQRMSGTDTQY
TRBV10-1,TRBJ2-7,ASSESGLYEQY
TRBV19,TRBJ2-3,ASSPTASGGTDTQY
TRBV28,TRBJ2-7,ASTPGTLGAYEQY
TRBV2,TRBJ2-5,ASSELPSAQETQY
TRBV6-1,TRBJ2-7,ASSDLSRDEQY
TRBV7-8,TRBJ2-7,ASSPQAGGIGEQY
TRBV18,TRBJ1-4,ASSPFTSTNEKLF
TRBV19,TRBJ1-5,ASRGQNQPQH
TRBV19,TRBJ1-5,ASSPLSSPQH
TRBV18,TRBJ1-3,ASSPSPPYSGNTIY
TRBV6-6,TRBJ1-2,ASSYSGQGAGYGYT
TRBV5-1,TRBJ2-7,ASSLIVAVSEQY
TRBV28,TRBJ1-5,ASGGTDFNQPQH
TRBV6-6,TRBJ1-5,ASRLEDQWGNQPQH
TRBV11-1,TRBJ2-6,ASSGETGAGANVLT
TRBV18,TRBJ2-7,ASSPLAGGSYEQY
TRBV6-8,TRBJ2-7,ASSNLGQREDYYEQY
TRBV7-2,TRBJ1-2,ASSLGGRGGTST
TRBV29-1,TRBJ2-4,SVVWVLAKNIQY
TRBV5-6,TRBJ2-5,ASSPPRGLAGEETQY
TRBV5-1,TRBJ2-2,ASSLGTGSTGELF